This paragraph covers one T cell receptor (beta chain) sequence. No antigen is known for it. These data belong to a study of T-cell reconstitution after alpha-beta-depleted transplantation in children. Overall study findings and caveats: T cells produced anew were the main source of T-cell counts and diversity one year after transplant. It was surviving recipient T cells and thymic progenitors that gave some patients high TCRbeta diversity at day 60. It was reported that alpha-beta T cells came from several hundred expanded graft clones (about two months after transplant).

As it was prepared, the TCRbeta library received unique molecular identifiers. TCRdb analysed the PCR reads with MiXCR anew, one entry per CDR3 protein. The sample lists 700,000 or so distinct CDR3 sequences; 13% were seen once. Germline V gives CDR1 KGHSH, CDR2 LQKENI. The CDR3 length is 16 residues. V trimming: 2 bases; J trimming: 5 bases; junction bases outside the gene matches: 10. The chain joins TRBV18 to TRBJ2-3, with TRBD2 matching over 7 bases. The receptor was isolated from a girl between 2 and 10 years old with congenital amegakaryocytic thrombocytopenia, due to receive a stem cell transplant. The sample consisted of PBMCs, taken before TCRalphabeta/CD19-depleted stem cell transplant. The CDR3 DNA reads as TGTGCCAGCTCACCAGTCGGACTAGGAGCTATAGATACGCAGTATTTT. Amino acid sequence: CASSPVGLGAIDTQYF. Full variable domain (outside the CDR3, taken from reference TRBV18 and TRBJ2-3): NAGVMQNPRHLVRRRGQEARLRCSPMKGHSHVYWYRQLPEEGLKFMVYLQKENIIDESGMPKERFSAEFPKEGPSILRIQQVVRGDSAAYFCASSPVGLGAIDTQYFGPGTRLTVL.